One sample yielded the 26 T cell receptor beta chains listed below, sequenced in a study of cytomegalovirus exposure and HLA in healthy donors. It was with 60 Vbeta and 13 Jbeta primers that the PCR ran. Sequencing used immunoSEQ multiplex PCR; TCRdb keeps in-frame clones, though not all of them. The repertoire includes over 45,000 clones, approximately 78% of them detected once, and 1.4% sits in the top ten. The sequenced sample was PBMCs. The receptors derive from a female donor in good health and CMV-seronegative.

The CDR3 loop reads CASSSQGSSYEQYF. CDR3 bases: TGTGCCAGCAGCTCACAGGGGAGCTCCTACGAGCAGTACTTC. V and J are TRBV7-9 and TRBJ2-7, with 7 bases fitting TRBD1. Looked up from germline, CDR1 is SEHNR and CDR2 is FQNEAQ (reference sequence). CDR3 length equals 14 residues. After removal of 4 bases from V and 0 bases from J, the junction contained 3 bases not matched to a gene.

The J gene is TRBJ1-1, the V gene TRBV5-4; D ambiguous. The CDR3 extends over 12 amino acids. The germline V gene encodes CDR1 SGHNT and CDR2 YYREEE (reference sequence). The germline V and J ends were trimmed by 5 bases and 1 base, with 6 bases remaining between them. Here the CDR3 reads CASSSRNTEAFF. Written as DNA, the CDR3 is TGTGCCAGCAGTAGCAGGAACACTGAAGCTTTCTTT. The entire variable domain, with the rest obtained from reference TRBV5-4 and TRBJ1-1, is as follows: ETGVTQSPTHLIKTRGQQVTLRCSSQSGHNTVSWYQQALGQGPQFIFQYYREEENGRGNFPPRFSGLQFPNYSSELNVNALELDDSALYLCASSSRNTEAFFGQGTRLTVV.

The chain recombines TRBV6-5 with TRBJ2-7; 10 nucleotides match TRBD1. The CDR3 totals 14 residues. J lost 11 bases, V lost 2 bases, and 9 bases had no gene match. The germline gives CDR1 MNHEY, CDR2 SVGAGI. The CDR3 DNA is TGTGCCAGCAGTTACACGACCGGGACAGGGGAGAAGTACTTC. This gives the protein CASSYTTGTGEKYF.

The chain carries TRBV11-3 and TRBJ2-6; maybe TRBD2 (5 bases). The germline CDR1 and CDR2 sequences are SGHNT and YENEEA. The CDR3 is made up of 15 amino acids. V gave up 3 bases and J gave up 0 bases, with 6 bases separating them. This CDR3 reads CASSLGSSGANVLTF. The CDR3 nucleotides are TGTGCCAGCAGCTTGGGGAGCTCTGGGGCCAACGTCCTGACTTTC.

This clone was seen a single time. The chain uses TRBV6-5 and TRBJ1-1, with TRBD1 matching 7 bases. With V trimmed by 6 bases and J by 5 bases, 6 bases remained unmatched. The CDR3 is 13 residues long. Germline V gives CDR1 MNHEY, CDR2 SVGAGI. Here the CDR3 DNA reads TGTGCCAGCAGCAGACAGGGTTGGACTGAAGCTTTCTTT. Translated, it gives CASSRQGWTEAFF.

The chain joins TRBV27 to TRBJ1-6, with unresolved D. Germline values: CDR1 MNHEY, CDR2 SMNVEV (reference sequence). V lost 3 bases to trimming and J lost 7 bases, with 19 bases between them. CDR3 length: 17 residues. This CDR3 reads CASSLRVPQAGNSPLHF. The CDR3 coding sequence is TGTGCCAGCAGTTTGCGTGTACCCCAGGCTGGGAATTCACCCCTCCACTTT.

The CDR3 nucleotides are TGTGCCAGCAGCTTACGGGGGTCCGAGCAGTACTTC. Protein: CASSLRGSEQYF. The chain employs TRBV7-9 and TRBJ2-7; tentative D call: TRBD2 (6 bases). V lost 2 bases and J lost 6, with 8 bases in between. Germline V lookup: CDR1 SEHNR, CDR2 FQNEAQ (reference sequence). The CDR3 spans 12 residues. The full variable domain, completed using reference TRBV7-9 and TRBJ2-7, is DTGVSQNPRHKITKRGQNVTFRCDPISEHNRLYWYRQTLGQGPEFLTYFQNEAQLEKSRLLSDRFSAERPKGSFSTLEIQRTEQGDSAMYLCASSLRGSEQYFGPGTRLTVT.

The chain uses TRBV5-1 and TRBJ1-4; TRBD1 is a possible D gene (6 bases). The length of the CDR3 is 13 residues. Looked up from germline, CDR1 is SGHRS and CDR2 is YFSETQ. V was trimmed by 3 bases and J by 7 bases, leaving 10 bases between them. CDR3 nucleotides: TGCGCCAGCAGCTGGGAACAGGGTGAAAAACTGTTTTTT. It is translated as CASSWEQGEKLFF.

This rearrangement joins TRBV27 to TRBJ1-5; 8 bases agree with TRBD1. CDR1 MNHEY and CDR2 SMNVEV come from the germline V gene (reference sequence). The CDR3 has 15 amino acids. The trim removed 8 bases at V and 3 bases at J, leaving 9 bases unmatched. The CDR3 sequence: CASGKGQGSNQPQHF. In DNA form, the CDR3 reads TGTGCCAGCGGAAAAGGACAGGGTTCCAATCAGCCCCAGCATTTT.

The CDR3 nucleotides read TGCGCCAGCAGCCGGAGGACAGGGGTAGTAGAGGATACGCAGTATTTT. Translation gives CASSRRTGVVEDTQYF. The rearrangement joins TRBV4-1 to TRBJ2-3, with 9 bases lining up with TRBD1. CDR1 MGHRA and CDR2 YSYEKL come from the germline V gene. V gave up 4 bases and J gave up 6 bases; unmatched junction bases: 11. The CDR3 has 16 residues.

The chain has TRBV25-1 and TRBJ1-1, with D hard to call. The germline CDR1 and CDR2 sequences are MGHDK and SYGVNS. The CDR3 has 13 residues. Trimming took 1 base from V and 7 from J, leaving 10 bases between them. CDR3 loop: CASSESGRNEAFF. The CDR3 region has the DNA TGTGCCAGCAGTGAATCAGGTCGGAATGAAGCTTTCTTT.

This clone was counted a single time. The chain recombines TRBV5-1 with TRBJ1-1; a weak D match, TRBD1 (5 bases). Trimming removed 0 bases from V and 1 base from J, with 13 bases in between. CDR1 SGHRS and CDR2 YFSETQ come from the germline V gene. The CDR3 has 16 residues. The CDR3 DNA follows: TGCGCCAGCAGCTTGGGCAGGGCCCCTTCGAACACTGAAGCTTTCTTT. It is translated as CASSLGRAPSNTEAFF.

The rearrangement joins TRBV6-5 to TRBJ1-1, with 7 nucleotides matching TRBD1. J lost 10 bases, V lost 0 bases, and 5 bases had no gene match. In germline, CDR1 is MNHEY, CDR2 SVGAGI. The CDR3 contains 13 residues. The CDR3 DNA is TGTGCCAGCAGTTACTCAGGGGGCCAAGGAGCTTTCTTT. Protein: CASSYSGGQGAFF.

The chain carries TRBV9 and TRBJ2-5; 7 nucleotides line up with TRBD1. There are 16 residues in the CDR3. Germline loops: CDR1 SGDLS, CDR2 YYNGEE. After removal of 0 bases from V and 0 bases from J, the junction contained 5 bases not matched to a gene. This CDR3 reads CASSVGDSRYQETQYF. In DNA, the CDR3 is TGTGCCAGCAGCGTAGGGGACAGCCGGTACCAAGAGACCCAGTACTTC.

The J gene is TRBJ1-4, the V gene TRBV19; D is unclear. Germline V gene data show CDR1 as LNHDA and CDR2 as SQIVND (reference sequence). V lost 2 bases, J lost 8 bases, and 12 bases lay in between. The CDR3 has 14 residues. This CDR3 reads CASSIQPEGEKLFF. The CDR3 DNA sequence: TGTGCCAGTAGTATACAGCCCGAGGGAGAAAAACTGTTTTTT. Looking up the rest from reference TRBV19 and TRBJ1-4 gives the full variable domain: DGGITQSPKYLFRKEGQNVTLSCEQNLNHDAMYWYRQDPGQGLRLIYYSQIVNDFQKGDIAEGYSVSREKKESFPLTVTSAQKNPTAFYLCASSIQPEGEKLFFGSGTQLSVL.

The chain employs TRBV11-2 and TRBJ2-5, with TRBD2 identical over 16 bases. CDR1 and CDR2 (germline): SGHAT, FQNNGV. This CDR3 region has 14 residues. CDR3: CATGLAGGLGTQYF. In DNA, the CDR3 is TGTGCAACGGGACTAGCGGGGGGGCTCGGGACCCAGTACTTC.

The V gene is TRBV20-1, the J gene TRBJ1-2; unclear D gene. The CDR3 runs 10 residues. The V gene's germline CDR1 is DFQATT and CDR2 SNEGSKA (reference sequence). Trimming removed 4 bases at V and 8 bases at J, with 8 bases between. The CDR3, as DNA: TGCAGTGCTAAGGAGGGCGGCTACACCTTC. It is translated as CSAKEGGYTF.

The chain links TRBV10-3 to TRBJ2-2; maybe TRBD1 (5 bases). Germline loops: CDR1 ENHRY, CDR2 SYGVKD. The CDR3 sequence is 11 residues long. V lost 6 bases, J lost 11 bases, and 10 bases lay in between. This CDR3 is CAIRQDIELFF. The CDR3, as DNA: TGTGCCATCAGGCAGGACATTGAGCTGTTTTTT.

The chain combines TRBV18 with TRBJ2-3, with 7 bases fitting TRBD2. CDR1 is KGHSH, CDR2 LQKENI, per germline. The CDR3 consists of 14 residues. Unmatched junction bases numbered 0, after V lost 0 bases and J lost 3 bases. CDR3 region: CASSPPAGTDTQYF. The CDR3 nucleotides read TGTGCCAGCTCACCACCAGCGGGGACAGATACGCAGTATTTT.

This sequence joins TRBV6-1 and TRBJ2-5, with 8 bases that match TRBD1. Trimming removed 3 bases from V and 2 bases from J; junction bases left unmatched: 14. Looked up from germline, CDR1 is MNHNS and CDR2 is SASEGT. The CDR3 is made up of 18 amino acids. CDR3 coding DNA: TGTGCCAGCAGTGATAGGCCCCCGGGCAGGGGGCAGCAAGAGACCCAGTACTTC. Its translation: CASSDRPPGRGQQETQYF.

This chain connects TRBV7-2 to TRBJ2-1; 8 nucleotides line up with TRBD2. Germline CDR1 is SGHTA and CDR2 is FQGNSA. V shed 5 bases and J 9 bases; nucleotides not matched to a gene: 12. The CDR3 sequence is 15 residues long. CDR3 coding DNA: TGTGCCAGCAGCCAACGGGGGGGCCCCCGGATTGAGCAGTTCTTC. Protein: CASSQRGGPRIEQFF. The full variable domain, with the rest looked up from reference TRBV7-2 and TRBJ2-1, is GAGVSQSPSNKVTEKGKDVELRCDPISGHTALYWYRQSLGQGLEFLIYFQGNSAPDKSGLPSDRFSAERTGGSVSTLTIQRTQQEDSAVYLCASSQRGGPRIEQFFGPGTRLTVL.

The J gene is TRBJ2-3, the V gene TRBV7-3, with D possibly matching TRBD2 (6 bases). The CDR3 is 17 amino acids. Trimming left V 1 base short and J 0 bases short, with 14 bases between. Germline loops: CDR1 SGHTA, CDR2 FQGTGA. In DNA, the CDR3 is TGTGCCAGCAGCTTAAAAGGGGAGGATCCTAGCACAGATACGCAGTATTTT. This encodes CASSLKGEDPSTDTQYF.

This clone has only a few counts. This chain joins TRBV15 and TRBJ2-7, with 10 bases matching TRBD1. J lost 3 bases, V lost 3 bases, and 5 bases had no gene match. The germline V gene encodes CDR1 LNHNV and CDR2 YYDKDF (reference sequence). The CDR3 covers 15 residues. The CDR3 nucleotides are TGTGCCACCAGCAGTGGGACAGGGGCCTTCTACGAGCAGTACTTC. The encoded protein is CATSSGTGAFYEQYF.

The CDR3 DNA sequence: TGTGCCAGCAGCCTGACAGGGAGGAATGAGCAGTTCTTC. This encodes CASSLTGRNEQFF. This chain connects TRBV7-3 to TRBJ2-1, with D perhaps TRBD1 (7 bases). There are 13 residues in the CDR3. The germline CDR1 and CDR2 sequences are SGHTA and FQGTGA. Trimming took off 5 bases at V and 7 bases at J, with 12 bases between the two ends.

The rearrangement uses TRBV6-5 and TRBJ1-2, with D uncertain. The CDR3 length is 14 residues. The V and J ends lost 7 bases and 7 bases respectively, with 19 bases between them. CDR1 is MNHEY, CDR2 SVGAGI, per germline. CDR3 sequence (DNA): TGTGCCAGCAAGAGCGGAGACTCAAGAGTTGGCTACACCTTC. Protein sequence: CASKSGDSRVGYTF.

The rearrangement joins TRBV10-3 to TRBJ2-7, with TRBD1 identical over 9 bases. The CDR3 is 14 amino acids. Losses at the gene ends were 6 bases for V and 5 bases for J; bases not matched to a gene: 8. The germline gives CDR1 ENHRY, CDR2 SYGVKD. The CDR3: CAISNRDRENEQYF. DNA of the CDR3: TGTGCCATCAGCAACCGGGACAGGGAAAACGAGCAGTACTTC.